A selection of T cell receptor beta chains follows, all from one sample in a study of blood T cell repertoires in COVID-19. Data came from immunoSEQ multiplex PCR; TCRdb stores just in-frame clones and leaves some out. The sample records approximately 140,000 clones, around four fifths being singletons. The sample comprised peripheral blood. The receptors shown here come from a woman aged 40-49 years with active or convalescent COVID-19. CDR3s include the opening cysteine and the closing phenylalanine or tryptophan. The order of the fields is D gene, V gene, J gene, CDR3 protein. D genes are given only for firm matches.

>NA|TRBV7-9|TRBJ2-5
CASSLASGGTGWTGTQYF
>NA|TRBV5-4|TRBJ2-5
CASSLPGTRGETQYF
>NA|TRBV2|TRBJ1-5
CASKDNYNQPQHF
>NA|TRBV28|TRBJ1-1
CASSGRTSPSSKAFF
>NA|TRBV3-1/TRBV3-2|TRBJ2-1
CASSSLSDNEQFF
>NA|TRBV3-1/TRBV3-2|TRBJ1-2
CASSLGTAGSYGYTF
>TRBD1|TRBV30|TRBJ1-4
CAWSVSRGPEKLFF
>TRBD2|TRBV2|TRBJ2-5
CASMRGGQETQYF
>NA|TRBV5-1|TRBJ1-6
CASSLAFAGSPLHF
>TRBD1|TRBV7-9|TRBJ1-1
CASSPRGTEMNTEAFF
>NA|TRBV28|TRBJ1-4
CASSHSEKLFF
>TRBD1|TRBV7-8|TRBJ1-1
CASSEDGHRGRGTEAFF
>NA|TRBV2|TRBJ2-7
CASSENLRGREQYF
>NA|TRBV19|TRBJ2-3
CASSGGYTSTDTQYF
>NA|TRBV3-1/TRBV3-2|TRBJ1-3
CASSQVGGSGNTIYF
>TRBD2|TRBV19|TRBJ2-1
CASSIVPGLAGVVPYNEQFF
>NA|TRBV28|TRBJ1-1
CASSPPRTEAFF
>NA|TRBV11-2|TRBJ1-1
CASSSLTDQAFF
>NA|TRBV27|TRBJ2-1
CASSLSSRMNEQFF